This is a list of T cell receptor beta chains from one sample in a study of shared T cell receptors in the human thymus. TCRdb keeps only in-frame clones here, not all; method: immunoSEQ multiplex PCR. The table includes about 660,000 clones, roughly 90% detected once. These data were also filed under a second study, of human thymus T cells.

The sequenced material came from thymocytes. The origin of the receptors is a boy under two years old with a congenital heart defect. CDR3s include the opening cysteine and the closing phenylalanine or tryptophan. Where a row states a size, it is once, few, many or the class of an expanded clone; other rows omit it.

clone size	V gene	J gene	CDR3 protein
NA	TRBV15	TRBJ1-1	CATSSGGNTEAFF
NA	TRBV28	TRBJ2-6	CASSLRGANVLTF
NA	TRBV9	TRBJ2-1	CASSPRGREQFF
NA	TRBV6-6	TRBJ1-5	CASSSDGQGKSQPQHF
NA	TRBV28	TRBJ2-5	CASSLCPEDRNGLAVPIQETQYF
NA	TRBV30	TRBJ2-2	CAWGLDAPGELFF
NA	TRBV5-4	TRBJ1-1	CASRGRNTEAFF
NA	TRBV29-1	TRBJ1-3	CSVTGVHSGNTIYF
NA	TRBV9	TRBJ1-2	CASSVGAGRVTNYGYTF
few	TRBV6-6	TRBJ2-7	CASSSRTSGASYEQYF
NA	TRBV12-5	TRBJ2-2	CASGLVIGQGNTGELFF
NA	TRBV5-6	TRBJ1-2	CASSSLLTGSYYGYTF
NA	TRBV9	TRBJ2-2	CASSVDSGKGTGELFF
NA	TRBV5-1	TRBJ2-3	CASSLLAGGRADTQYF
NA	TRBV27	TRBJ2-4	CASSPAWGVAKNIQYF
NA	TRBV7-8	TRBJ2-1	CATNRRGGAYNEQFF
NA	TRBV4-1	TRBJ1-5	CASSQLLNQPQHF
NA	TRBV6-5	TRBJ2-7	CASRPGTDPYEQYF
NA	TRBV4-1	TRBJ1-1	CASSQDRDWRMNTEAFF
once	TRBV5-1	TRBJ2-1	CASSLGLAGPCSYNEQFF
NA	TRBV9	TRBJ2-3	CASSAPTSGRSTDTQYF
NA	TRBV9	TRBJ1-2	CASSVAGGKGGYTF
NA	TRBV29-1	TRBJ2-3	CSVGEKGQITDTQYF
NA	TRBV5-1	TRBJ2-7	CASRPERDREYTAYEQYF
NA	TRBV27	TRBJ1-3	CASKGAYGNTIYF
NA	TRBV10-1	TRBJ1-1	CASSSRRTEAFF
NA	TRBV4-3	TRBJ2-2	CASSQAGGSGELFF
NA	TRBV6-1	TRBJ1-4	CASTQGAPGLFF
NA	TRBV27	TRBJ2-1	CASSSSGSSYEQFF
few	TRBV28	TRBJ2-7	CASSFSGRELYEQYF
once	TRBV5-4	TRBJ1-2	CASSLNKRIYGYTF
NA	TRBV5-4	TRBJ2-3	CASSLAGVSISTDTQYF
few	TRBV19	TRBJ1-5	CASSIDGDRSIKFRQPQHF
NA	TRBV19	TRBJ2-1	CATSGTSERGSYNEQFF
NA	TRBV4-1	TRBJ1-2	CASSQKPTGRLEDYGYTF
NA	TRBV4-3	TRBJ2-1	CASSPAGGRRLMNEQFF
NA	TRBV5-6	TRBJ2-5	CASSLVTGQETQYF
NA	TRBV7-9	TRBJ2-1	CASSSPLRGNYNEQFF
NA	TRBV7-9	TRBJ1-2	CASSFGQGASFNYGYTF
NA	TRBV4-1	TRBJ1-4	CASSQERGATNEKLFF
NA	TRBV14	TRBJ2-5	CASSPVKTSGRQETQYF
once	TRBV14	TRBJ2-7	CASSQDRQTGYEQYF
NA	TRBV6-1	TRBJ2-7	CASSEVGQDYEQYF
NA	TRBV28	TRBJ2-3	CASSLGGPYSSTDTQYF
NA	TRBV11-2	TRBJ2-7	CASSLRGTGYEQYF
NA	TRBV7-9	TRBJ2-1	CASGGVAAYNEQFF
NA	TRBV27	TRBJ1-1	CASSLSGQGEDTEAFF
NA	TRBV15	TRBJ2-7	CATTSGGEQYF
NA	TRBV5-4	TRBJ2-3	CASSLYGTSGTDTQYF
NA	TRBV7-2	TRBJ2-1	CASSASGGNEQFF
NA	TRBV5-5	TRBJ2-1	CASSLAKSQFF
NA	TRBV30	TRBJ2-1	CACNGQGYYNEQFF
NA	TRBV7-2	TRBJ2-7	CASSAPGLGGYEQYF
NA	TRBV15	TRBJ1-1	CATSRDLKTGKNTEAFF
NA	TRBV25-1	TRBJ2-1	CASRPTRGYDNEQFF
NA	TRBV30	TRBJ1-4	CAWSPTTGGRGNEKLFF
once	TRBV25-1	TRBJ2-5	CASSAPLAGPYQETQYF
NA	TRBV21-1	TRBJ2-7	CASSKSRGRSYEQYF
NA	TRBV7-6	TRBJ2-5	CASSFPLKETQYF
once	TRBV30	TRBJ1-6	CAWGREEEASPLHF